The entry that follows covers one T cell receptor (beta chain) sequence. The sample is drawn from a study of blood T cell repertoires in COVID-19. On the study more broadly: COVID-19 samples collected from the United States, Italy and Spain covered acute and convalescent phases. T cells, B-cell-depleted T cells, or PBMCs provided the cDNA or gDNA that served as material.

As originally analysed: Amplification of reference gene primers was used by the study to estimate nucleated cell counts. The assay was immunoSEQ multiplex PCR, and TCRdb's table has in-frame clones only and misses some. V, J and clone size are those of that table, while D and trimming were read from the DNA. The profile shows tens of thousands of clones, 90% of them singletons. The CDR3 totals 13 residues. The ends lost 4 bases at V and 4 bases at J; junction bases unmatched: 1. Germline CDR1 reads LGHNA; CDR2 reads YNFKEQ. The material sequenced was peripheral blood. The receptor comes from a man aged 55 to 70 with acute or convalescent COVID-19. The J gene is TRBJ2-4, the V gene TRBV4-2, with 7 positions matching TRBD1. The DNA for the CDR3 is TGTGCCAGCAGCCCGGGACAGAAAAACATTCAGTACTTC. Translating gives CASSPGQKNIQYF.